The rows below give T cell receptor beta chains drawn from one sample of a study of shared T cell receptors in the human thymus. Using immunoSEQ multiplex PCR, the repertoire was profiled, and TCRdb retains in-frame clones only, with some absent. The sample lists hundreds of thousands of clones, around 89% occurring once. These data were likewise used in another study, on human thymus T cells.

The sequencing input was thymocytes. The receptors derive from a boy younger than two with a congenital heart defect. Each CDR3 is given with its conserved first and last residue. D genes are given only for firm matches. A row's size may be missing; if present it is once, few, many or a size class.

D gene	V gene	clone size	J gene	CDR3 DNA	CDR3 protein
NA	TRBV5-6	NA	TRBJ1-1	TGTGCCAGCAGCTTGGGCAGGGGATACACTGAAGCTTTCTTT	CASSLGRGYTEAFF
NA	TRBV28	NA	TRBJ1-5	TGTGCCAGCAGTTTAGACACGGAAAGCAATCAGCCCCAGCATTTT	CASSLDTESNQPQHF
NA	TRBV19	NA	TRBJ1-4	TGTGCCAGTAGTATACACGGAGGCGAAAAACTGTTTTTT	CASSIHGGEKLFF
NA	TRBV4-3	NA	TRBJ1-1	TGCGCCAGCAGCCCCCGAACCAGGATGATCACTGAAGCTTTCTTT	CASSPRTRMITEAFF
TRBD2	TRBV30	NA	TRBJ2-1	TGTGCCTGGGCCGGACTAGCGACCTACAATGAGCAGTTCTTC	CAWAGLATYNEQFF
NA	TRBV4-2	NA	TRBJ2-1	TGTGCCAGCAGCCAAGATCGGGCGGGCGACTACAATGAGCAGTTCTTC	CASSQDRAGDYNEQFF
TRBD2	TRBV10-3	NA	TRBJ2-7	TGTGCCATCAGTGATCTTAGCGGGAGAGGCGAGCAGTACTTC	CAISDLSGRGEQYF
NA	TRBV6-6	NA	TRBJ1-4	TGTGCCAGCAGTCCTATAGAAGACAGACATAATGAAAAACTGTTTTTT	CASSPIEDRHNEKLFF
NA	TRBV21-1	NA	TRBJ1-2	TGTGCCAGCAGCCCGACTCCGAGAGGGGGTGACTATGGCTACACCTTC	CASSPTPRGGDYGYTF
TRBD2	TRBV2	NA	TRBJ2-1	TGTGCCAGCAGAATGTCTAGCGGGGGCAACAACGAGCAGTTCTTC	CASRMSSGGNNEQFF
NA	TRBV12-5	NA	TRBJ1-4	TGTGCTAGTGCCGGGGGGGGGTATAATGAAAAACTGTTTTTT	CASAGGGYNEKLFF
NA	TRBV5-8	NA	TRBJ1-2	TGTGCCAGCAGCCGGACAGCAGCTAACTATGGCTACACCTTC	CASSRTAANYGYTF
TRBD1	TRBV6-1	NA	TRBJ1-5	TGTGCCAGCGGGCAGGGGGATTTAAATCAGCCCCAGCATTTT	CASGQGDLNQPQHF
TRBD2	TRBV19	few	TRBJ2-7	TGTGCCAGTAGTCCTAGCGGGAGCTCCTACGAGCAGTACTTC	CASSPSGSSYEQYF
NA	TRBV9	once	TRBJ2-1	TGTGCCAGCAGCGTGTCAGTAACCTACAATGAGCAGTTCTTC	CASSVSVTYNEQFF
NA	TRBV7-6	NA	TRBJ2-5	TGTGCCAGCAGCTTAGATGGTTATTTCGGACTAACGGGTTGGGGGGAGACCCAGTACTTC	CASSLDGYFGLTGWGETQYF
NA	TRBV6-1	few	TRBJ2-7	TGTGCCAGCAGTGAGGAGGGACGACTCCCCTCCTACGAGCAGTACTTC	CASSEEGRLPSYEQYF
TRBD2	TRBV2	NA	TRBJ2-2	TGTGCCAGCAGTCAAACTAGCGGGAGGGCTAACGGGGAGCTGTTTTTT	CASSQTSGRANGELFF
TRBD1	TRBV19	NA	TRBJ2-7	TGTGCCAGTAGTAGACGACAGGGTCTTGACGAGCAGTACTTC	CASSRRQGLDEQYF
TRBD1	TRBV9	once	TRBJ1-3	TGTGCCAGCAGCGTAGCACCGGGACAGGGAAACACCATATATTTT	CASSVAPGQGNTIYF
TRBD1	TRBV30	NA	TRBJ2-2	TGTGCCTGGAGTGGACTCAGGGGGACCGGGGAGCTGTTTTTT	CAWSGLRGTGELFF
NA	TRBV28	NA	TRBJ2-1	TGTGCCAGCAGGCAGCCCTGGACCCGTCGGGACATGGGGGGGGAGCAGTTCTTC	CASRQPWTRRDMGGEQFF
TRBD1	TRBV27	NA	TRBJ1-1	TGTGCCAGCAGTCTAAACAGGGGAGGATTCACTGAAGCTTTCTTT	CASSLNRGGFTEAFF
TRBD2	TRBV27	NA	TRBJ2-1	TGTGCCAGCCGCCAAGTCCCACTAGCGGGATCCGAGCAGTTCTTC	CASRQVPLAGSEQFF
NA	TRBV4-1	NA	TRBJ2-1	TGCGCCAGCAGCCCAGGGAGGAAAGCGGGCAGGACACGTAGTGAGCAGTTCTTC	CASSPGRKAGRTRSEQFF
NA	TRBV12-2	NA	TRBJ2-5	TGTGCAAGTCGCTCCGAGACTAGCGGGGACAAAGAGACCCAGTACTTC	CASRSETSGDKETQYF
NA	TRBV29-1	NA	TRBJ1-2	TGCAGCGTTAGGGCAGGGATTGGGGGCTACACCTTC	CSVRAGIGGYTF
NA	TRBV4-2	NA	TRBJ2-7	TGTGCCAGCAGCCAAGTACTCGAGGCTAGCCGTTCCTACGAGCAGTACTTC	CASSQVLEASRSYEQYF
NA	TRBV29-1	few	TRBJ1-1	TGCAGCGGCGAAGGGGATAAGAACACTGAAGCTTTCTTT	CSGEGDKNTEAFF
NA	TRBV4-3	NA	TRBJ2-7	TGCGCCAGCAGCCAAGACCAGGACTCCTCCTACGAGCAGTACTTC	CASSQDQDSSYEQYF
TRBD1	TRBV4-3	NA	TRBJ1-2	TGCGCCAGCAGCCAAGATTTAGGGACAGCAAACTATGGCTACACCTTC	CASSQDLGTANYGYTF
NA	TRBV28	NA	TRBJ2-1	TGTGCCAGCAGTCATGGGACAGTGAGGCCGGGGGGGGATGAGCAGTTCTTC	CASSHGTVRPGGDEQFF
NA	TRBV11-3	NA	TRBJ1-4	TGTGCCAGCAGCTTTGATTTGTCTGGGGGCCAGGAAAAACTGTTTTTT	CASSFDLSGGQEKLFF
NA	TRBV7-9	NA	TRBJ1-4	TGTGCCAGCAGCTTAAGTGGAGCAGGGGAGGGAGAAAAACTGTTTTTT	CASSLSGAGEGEKLFF
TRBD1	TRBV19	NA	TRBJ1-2	TGTGCCACCCGGGTGACAGGGTGGTATGGCTACACCTTC	CATRVTGWYGYTF
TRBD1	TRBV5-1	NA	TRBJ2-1	TGCGCCAGCAGCGCCCCCGGGACAGGGGGCAAGAATGAGCAGTTCTTC	CASSAPGTGGKNEQFF
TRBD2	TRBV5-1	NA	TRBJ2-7	TGCGCCAGCAGCTTGATACAGCGGGGGGCCTACGAGCAGTACTTC	CASSLIQRGAYEQYF
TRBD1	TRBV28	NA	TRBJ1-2	TGTGCCAGCAGTCCCCGCGACCGAGACAGGGCTCGGTATGGCTACACCTTC	CASSPRDRDRARYGYTF
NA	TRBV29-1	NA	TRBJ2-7	TGCAGCGCGAAAAGGCAGGGAAACTACGAGCAGTACTTC	CSAKRQGNYEQYF
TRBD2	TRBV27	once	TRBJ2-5	TGTGCCAGCAGGGGGGGGATGACCCAGTACTTC	CASRGGMTQYF
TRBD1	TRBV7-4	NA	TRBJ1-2	TGTGCCAGCAGCTCGAAACCGGGACAGGCCTCGGACTACACCTTC	CASSSKPGQASDYTF
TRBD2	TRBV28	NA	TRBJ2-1	TGTGCCAGCAGCCTCCCCGGGGGGGGCACCTACAATGAGCAGTTCTTC	CASSLPGGGTYNEQFF
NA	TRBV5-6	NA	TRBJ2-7	TGTGCCAGCAGCTTGGCCCCTAGCTGGTACGAGCAGTACTTC	CASSLAPSWYEQYF
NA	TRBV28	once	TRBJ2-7	TGTGCCAGCAGTCCAGGACTCCCAACGCGCTACGAGCAGTACTTC	CASSPGLPTRYEQYF
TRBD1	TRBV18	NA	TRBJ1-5	TGTGCCAGCTCACCCAGAGCACCCCTCAAGCCGCGACAGGGCCCTCCCGGTCAGCCCCAGCATTTT	CASSPRAPLKPRQGPPGQPQHF
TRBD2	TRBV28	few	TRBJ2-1	TGTGCCAGCAGTCAACTAGCGACTACAATCTCCTACAATGAGCAGTTCTTC	CASSQLATTISYNEQFF
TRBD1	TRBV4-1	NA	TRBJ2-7	TGCGCCAGCAGCCAAACACGGACAGGGATCCACGAGCAGTACTTC	CASSQTRTGIHEQYF
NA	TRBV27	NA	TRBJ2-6	TGTGCCAGCTCCAGATTCTCTGGGGCCAACGTCCTGACTTTC	CASSRFSGANVLTF
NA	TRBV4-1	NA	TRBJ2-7	TGCGCCAGCAGCCCACCGGGACACAGACCCCCCTACGAGCAGTACTTC	CASSPPGHRPPYEQYF
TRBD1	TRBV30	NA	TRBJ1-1	TGTGCCTGGAGTGTACTTCCCCGACAGGGGGCGTTGAACACTGAAGCTTTCTTT	CAWSVLPRQGALNTEAFF
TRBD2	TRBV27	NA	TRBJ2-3	TGTGCCAGCAGCTTCAAACTAGCGGGAGGGCCTTTGGGCACAGATACGCAGTATTTT	CASSFKLAGGPLGTDTQYF
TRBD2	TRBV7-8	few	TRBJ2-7	TGTGCCAGCAGCTTAGAGGAGTCTAGCGGACCCCCCTGGGAGCAGTACTTC	CASSLEESSGPPWEQYF